Below, 20 T cell receptor beta chains from the same sample are listed, as sequenced in a study of human T cells and chemical hapten exposure. TCRdb itself ran the RACE reads through MiXCR, one entry per CDR3 protein. Among 350,000 to 450,000 distinct CDR3 sequences listed, roughly 4.6% were seen once. Sample time point: pre-sensitization, week 0. Treatment given: therapeutic diphenylcyclopropenone sensitization with weekly scalp DPC. The specimen was whole blood, collected in connection with sensitization to the hapten diphenylcyclopropenone (DPC). These receptors were taken from a woman in her fifties or sixties with alopecia areata. Some clones in this sample may be carry-over from other donors' samples.

J is TRBJ2-1 and V is TRBV6-5; 9 bases map to TRBD1. J lost 8 bases, V lost 7 bases, and 12 bases had no gene match. The CDR3 length is 15 residues. Germline V gene data show CDR1 as MNHEY and CDR2 as SVGAGI. CDR3 DNA: TGTGCCAGCACTCTACCGGGACAGGGTAACGATGAGCAGTTCTTC. It is translated as CASTLPGQGNDEQFF.

V usage is TRBV27 and J usage is TRBJ1-4; 10 nucleotides match TRBD1. Germline CDR1 reads MNHEY; CDR2 reads SMNVEV (reference sequence). CDR3 length equals 17 residues. V lost 6 bases to trimming and J lost 6 bases; unmatched junction nucleotides: 13. The CDR3 here is CASSPDRDRGFDEKLFF. CDR3 DNA sequence: TGTGCCAGCAGCCCCGACCGGGACAGGGGCTTTGATGAAAAACTGTTTTTT.

The rearrangement links TRBV20-1 to TRBJ1-5, with a weak D call TRBD1 (6 bases). Deletions cut 4 bases from V and 3 bases from J, with 10 bases between. Germline lookup yields CDR1 DFQATT and CDR2 SNEGSKA (reference sequence). The CDR3 totals 13 residues. Here the CDR3 DNA reads TGCAGTGCTAACCAGGGGACCAATCAGCCCCAGCATTTT. Translated: CSANQGTNQPQHF.

This clonotype occurred many times. The genes are TRBV14 and TRBJ1-1; weak D call: TRBD1 (5 bases). Germline V gene sequence: CDR1 SGHDN, CDR2 FVKESK. The CDR3 contains 13 residues. Trimming stripped 1 base from V and 6 bases from J, with 9 bases between. CDR3 amino acids: CASSQVGGPEAFF. CDR3 bases: TGTGCCAGCAGCCAAGTTGGGGGTCCTGAAGCTTTCTTT.

This clonotype was found many times. CDR3 DNA: TGTGCCAGCAGCCTAGGGGGTGAAAAACTGTTTTTT. It specifies CASSLGGEKLFF. The V call is TRBV12-3 or TRBV12-4, the J call TRBJ1-4; a weak D match, TRBD1 (6 bases). Trimming removed 6 bases from V and 7 bases from J, with 9 bases in between. The CDR3 covers 12 residues.

The chain employs TRBV24-1 and TRBJ2-3, with 8 positions matching TRBD1. Per germline, CDR1 KGHDR and CDR2 SFDVKD. V dropped 3 bases and J dropped 4; count of bases not matched to a gene: 5. This CDR3 spans 15 amino acids. Written as DNA, the CDR3 is TGTGCCACCAGTGATCCAGGACAGGGTGCAGATACGCAGTATTTT. Its protein product is CATSDPGQGADTQYF.

This clonotype was found a few times. The chain carries TRBV6-6 and TRBJ1-5, with D unresolved. The CDR3 has 15 residues. V gave up 6 bases and J gave up 6 bases, with 18 bases separating them. The germline CDR1 and CDR2 sequences are MNHNY and SVGAGI (reference sequence). The CDR3 protein is CASSLEPRVGQPQHF. The CDR3 region has the DNA TGTGCCAGCAGCCTGGAGCCAAGGGTTGGTCAGCCCCAGCATTTT.

The chain is built from TRBV12-3 or TRBV12-4 and TRBJ2-3, with D perhaps TRBD2 (6 bases). The CDR3 totals 17 residues. The V end lost 6 bases, the J end lost 0 bases, and 19 bases lay between the germline ends. For the CDR3, the DNA is TGTGCCAGCAGGTTTCCCCGCGGTAGCGGAAGCACAGATACGCAGTATTTT. It is translated as CASRFPRGSGSTDTQYF.

This clonotype was observed many times. The chain has TRBV2 and TRBJ2-5; 11 positions agree with TRBD2. The CDR3 extends over 14 amino acids. The V gene's germline CDR1 is SNHLY and CDR2 FYNNEI. The V and J ends lost 1 base and 6 bases, in that order; junction bases with no gene match: 1. The CDR3 region is CASSEVAGGKTQYF. CDR3 coding DNA: TGTGCCAGCAGTGAAGTAGCGGGAGGGAAGACCCAGTACTTC.

This clonotype was observed many times. The gene calls are TRBV15 and TRBJ2-1; the D gene is possibly TRBD1 (6 bases). There are 16 residues in the CDR3. V gave up 5 bases and J gave up 9 bases, with 23 bases separating them. Germline CDR1 and CDR2: LNHNV and YYDKDF (reference sequence). The CDR3 DNA reads as TGTGCCACCAGCCCGCAATCCGCAGGGGTTTTCGGTGAGCAGTTCTTC. Encoded protein: CATSPQSAGVFGEQFF.

This clonotype was observed a handful of times. This chain links TRBV7-9 with TRBJ2-3; D may be TRBD1 (5 bases). Germline V gene lookup returns CDR1 SEHNR and CDR2 FQNEAQ (reference sequence). The ends were cut back, 3 bases at V and 6 bases at J, with 16 bases in the middle. This CDR3 has 15 residues. The CDR3 region is CASSLDVRASDTQYF. DNA of the CDR3: TGTGCCAGCAGCTTGGATGTCAGGGCGTCTGATACGCAGTATTTT.

This clonotype was seen many times. V gene TRBV20-1 combines with J gene TRBJ2-7; D may be TRBD1 (6 bases). The CDR3 is 11 amino acids. CDR1 is DFQATT and CDR2 is SNEGSKA in the germline V gene (reference sequence). V gave up 6 bases and J gave up 4 bases, with 10 bases separating them. The CDR3 here is CSAVTGYEQYF. The DNA for the CDR3 is TGCAGTGCGGTCACAGGGTACGAGCAGTACTTC.

This clonotype appeared many times. The chain joins TRBV6-5 to TRBJ2-4; TRBD1 aligns across 10 bases. The CDR3 is 14 amino acids. V lost 5 bases and J lost 8; bases outside the gene matches: 6. Germline V CDR1 and CDR2: MNHEY, SVGAGI. The CDR3 DNA follows: TGTGCCAGCAGTCGGGGACAGGGGAGGGACATTCAGTACTTC. Its protein is CASSRGQGRDIQYF.

V and J are TRBV30 and TRBJ2-3; D is undetermined. CDR3 length: 15 amino acids. V shed 1 base and J shed 0 bases, with 11 bases lying between them. Germline CDR1 is GTSNPN and CDR2 is SVGIG (reference sequence). The CDR3 here is CAWSADTPSTDTQYF. Here the CDR3 DNA reads TGTGCCTGGAGTGCTGACACCCCGAGCACAGATACGCAGTATTTT.

This clonotype has a count of ten or more. V usage is TRBV2 and J usage is TRBJ1-1; perhaps TRBD1 as D (6 bases). This CDR3 spans 12 amino acids. Trimming pared 6 bases from V and 5 bases from J, leaving 10 bases between. In germline, CDR1 is SNHLY, CDR2 FYNNEI. CDR3 residues: CASRVGQTEAFF. DNA for the CDR3: TGTGCCAGCAGGGTTGGACAGACTGAAGCTTTCTTT.

The rearrangement joins TRBV18 to TRBJ1-1; D is ambiguous. V was cut by 3 bases and J by 0 bases, with 8 bases left in between. The CDR3 is made up of 14 amino acids. Germline V gives CDR1 KGHSH, CDR2 LQKENI. DNA for the CDR3: TGTGCCAGCTCACCTGATACGTTGAACACTGAAGCTTTCTTT. This sequence encodes CASSPDTLNTEAFF.

This clonotype was recorded at least ten times. The chain couples TRBV28 to TRBJ1-4; D call uncertain. With 2 bases removed from V and 6 bases from J, the gap between germline ends came to 4 bases. The CDR3 has 12 residues. Per the germline V gene, CDR1 is MDHEN and CDR2 is SYDVKM. CDR3 nucleotide sequence: TGTGCCAGCAGTTTAAGGGATGAAAAACTGTTTTTT. As protein: CASSLRDEKLFF.

The chain is built from TRBV10-3 and TRBJ2-3; 10 bases are a match to TRBD2. This CDR3 contains 15 residues. J gave up 1 base and V 2 bases, and 0 bases lay outside the gene matches. Germline lookup yields CDR1 ENHRY and CDR2 SYGVKD. This chain's CDR3 is CAISETSGGTDTQYF. In nucleotides, the CDR3 is TGTGCCATCAGTGAGACTAGCGGGGGCACAGATACGCAGTATTTT.

This clonotype was recorded many times. The chain links TRBV13 to TRBJ2-6; possible D gene TRBD1, 5 bases. The germline V and J ends were trimmed by 4 bases and 2 bases, with 9 bases remaining between them. This CDR3 region has 15 residues. Germline values: CDR1 PRHDT, CDR2 FYEKMQ (reference sequence). This chain's CDR3 is CASSSTATGANVLTF. CDR3 coding DNA: TGTGCCAGCAGCTCGACAGCTACTGGGGCCAACGTCCTGACTTTC.

This clonotype was picked up many times. This CDR3 reads CASSLGDRNSPLHF. The CDR3 DNA reads as TGTGCCAGCAGCTTGGGGGACAGGAATTCACCCCTCCACTTT. This rearrangement joins TRBV7-3 to TRBJ1-6; TRBD1 matches 8 bases. This CDR3 has 14 amino acids. Trimming removed 3 bases from V and 7 bases from J; junction bases left unmatched: 2. CDR1 is SGHTA, CDR2 FQGTGA, per germline.